The 3 T cell receptor beta chains given below trace back to one sample, sequenced in a study of resident and recirculating memory T cells in vitiligo. Produced via immunoSEQ multiplex PCR; TCRdb's table is partial and in-frame only. This sample carries tens of thousands of clones, about 90% of them seen once, and the ten largest clones take roughly 5%. The source material was blood. All receptors derive from a male donor with vitiligo.

The V call is TRBV27, the J call TRBJ2-1; TRBD2 aligns across 15 bases. There are 18 residues in the CDR3. Germline loops: CDR1 MNHEY, CDR2 SMNVEV (reference sequence). After removal of 7 bases from V and 0 bases from J, the junction contained 7 bases not matched to a gene. CDR3 residues: CASTRTSGRVSSYNEQFF. In nucleotides, the CDR3 is TGTGCCAGCACCCGGACTAGCGGGAGGGTGAGCTCCTACAATGAGCAGTTCTTC.

The chain is built from TRBV5-4 and TRBJ1-1; no definite D call. Germline lookup yields CDR1 SGHNT and CDR2 YYREEE (reference sequence). CDR3 length: 12 residues. V lost 7 bases, J lost 0 bases, and 7 bases lay in between. The chain's CDR3 is CASRGLNTEAFF. CDR3 nucleotides: TGTGCCAGCCGCGGATTGAACACTGAAGCTTTCTTT.

V gene TRBV5-8 combines with J gene TRBJ2-1; 10 bases match TRBD2. Trimming took 0 bases from V and 4 from J; bases not matched to a gene: 13. The CDR3 length is 19 residues. The germline V gene has CDR1 SGHTS and CDR2 YDEGEE. The CDR3 is CASSLEASGSFGAYNEQFF. The CDR3 coding sequence is TGTGCCAGCAGCTTGGAGGCTAGCGGGAGCTTCGGGGCTTACAATGAGCAGTTCTTC.